This entry is about one T cell receptor beta chain. As processed by the authors: Using reference gene primer amplification, nucleated cell counts were estimated. Clones were read by immunoSEQ multiplex PCR, and TCRdb kept only the in-frame ones, dropping some. V and J calls and clone size are those listed in that table; D and trimming were worked out from the DNA. The sample lists around 180,000 clones, about four fifths occurring once. This sample is drawn from a study of blood T cell repertoires in COVID-19. Looking at the study overall: Sites in the United States, Italy and Spain provided acute and convalescent COVID-19 samples. Nucleic acid was either cDNA or gDNA, and it came from T cells, B-cell-depleted T cells, or PBMCs.

Germline V gives CDR1 SGHKS, CDR2 YYEKEE (reference sequence). Trimming took 5 bases from V and 6 from J, leaving 20 bases between them. This CDR3 spans 15 amino acids. This receptor was taken from a human donor in a cohort sampled during active COVID-19. V and J are TRBV5-5 and TRBJ1-1; unclear D gene. Sequencing was performed on peripheral blood. The CDR3 reads CASSPGEGLGSEAFF. CDR3 DNA: TGTGCCAGCAGTCCCGGGGAAGGACTGGGGTCTGAAGCTTTCTTT.